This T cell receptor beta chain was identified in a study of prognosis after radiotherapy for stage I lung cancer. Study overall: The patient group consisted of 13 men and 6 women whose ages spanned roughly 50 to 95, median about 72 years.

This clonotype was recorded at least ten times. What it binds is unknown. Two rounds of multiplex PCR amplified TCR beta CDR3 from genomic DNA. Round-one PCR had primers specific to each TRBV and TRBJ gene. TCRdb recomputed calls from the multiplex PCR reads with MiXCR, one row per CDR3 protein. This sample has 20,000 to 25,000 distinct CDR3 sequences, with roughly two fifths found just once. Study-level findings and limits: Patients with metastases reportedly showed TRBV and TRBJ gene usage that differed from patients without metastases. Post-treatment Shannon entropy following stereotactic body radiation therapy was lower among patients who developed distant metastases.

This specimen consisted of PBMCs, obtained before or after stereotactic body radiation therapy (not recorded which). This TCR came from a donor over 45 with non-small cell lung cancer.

The CDR3 is CASSSNLGLAGGAETQYF. CDR3 nucleotide sequence: TGTGCCAGCAGTTCGAATCTGGGACTAGCGGGGGGCGCAGAGACCCAGTACTTC. V and J are TRBV27 and TRBJ2-5; 15 bases agree with TRBD2. The CDR3 is 18 amino acids. V lost 4 bases, J lost 4 bases, and 10 bases stayed unmatched. Per the germline V gene, CDR1 is MNHEY and CDR2 is SMNVEV (reference sequence).